This T cell receptor (beta chain) was found in a study of metastatic and nonmetastatic thyroid tumors. Study at large: The comparison covered peripheral blood and tumor or nodule tissue in malignant and benign thyroid patients.

Study results and limitations: Versus benign nodules, malignant thyroid tumors reportedly had significantly higher TCR beta diversity, in blood and tumor.

V was shortened by 0 bases and J by 5 bases, with 10 bases between the two germline ends. Germline-derived CDR1 and CDR2 are MNHEY and SVGAGI. CDR3 size: 14 residues. As handled by the study authors: Clinicopathological groups differed in CDR3, with these differences serving to build a distant-metastasis classifier for papillary thyroid cancer. TCRdb re-called the PCR reads via MiXCR. The V and J calls come from TCRdb's annotation, not from the publication. Of 25,000 to 30,000 clones detected, under 4.5% appear once; the ten largest clones hold 21%. To note about this clone: Its specificity is not known.

The entire patient cohort was treatment-naive prior to thyroid surgery. This TCR was recovered from a female donor with papillary thyroid cancer or a benign thyroid nodule (not recorded which). Some clones in this sample may be carry-over from other donors' samples. The sequencing input was blood. The chain carries TRBV6-5 and TRBJ1-1; D is unclear. CDR3 DNA: TGTGCCAGCAGTTACTCGCGTGGGAGGACTGAAGCTTTCTTT. Translating gives CASSYSRGRTEAFF.